This T cell receptor (beta chain) was identified in a study of graft-versus-host responses after intestinal transplantation. Study at large: Isolated intestinal, liver-intestinal, or multivisceral transplants were what recipients had.

The V end lost 2 bases, the J end lost 0 bases, and 15 bases lay between the germline ends. CDR3 length: 18 residues. Germline lookup yields CDR1 SGHDT and CDR2 YYEEEE. Study-wide results and limits: GvH clones were identified in recipient marrow, with some first appearing in ileum or blood. Maximum circulating GvH clone levels tracked with early post-transplant HvG decreases.

Assay: immunoSEQ multiplex PCR; the TCRdb copy retains only in-frame clones and omits some. The sample has 80,000 or so clones; 92% are singletons. Remarks on this clone: Its antigen is undetermined.

The chain recombines TRBV5-6 with TRBJ1-6; D perhaps matches TRBD1 (6 bases). Source: PBMCs, taken 98 days after intestinal transplantation. This receptor was identified in a human patient who received an intestinal transplant, so some T cells may come from the graft donor. As DNA, the CDR3 is TGTGCCAGCAGCTTAAGGGGGGGCCGCAGCTCCTATAATTCACCCCTCCACTTT. It codes for CASSLRGGRSSYNSPLHF.